Below, 22 T cell receptor beta chains from the same sample are listed, as sequenced in a study of cytomegalovirus exposure and HLA in healthy donors. Primers for the PCR totalled 60 Vbeta and 13 Jbeta. TCRdb's copy holds only in-frame clones and misses some; the assay was immunoSEQ multiplex PCR. The data contain some 120,000 clones, roughly four fifths of them singletons. Material for sequencing was PBMCs. The receptors were gathered from a man aged 40-50 years in good health and CMV-seronegative.

V and J are TRBV5-1 and TRBJ1-4; D not certain. Germline loops: CDR1 SGHRS, CDR2 YFSETQ. V lost 6 bases to trimming and J lost 2 bases, with 14 bases between them. The CDR3 covers 15 residues. CDR3 nucleotides: TGCGCCAGCAAATCAGGCGGGGATACTAATGAAAAACTGTTTTTT. It encodes CASKSGGDTNEKLFF.

The chain is built from TRBV4-3 and TRBJ2-5; possible D gene TRBD1, 6 bases. V was clipped by 4 bases and J by 5 bases, with 14 bases between them. The CDR3 runs 14 residues. CDR1 and CDR2 (germline): LGHNA, YSLEER. For the CDR3, the DNA is TGCGCCAGCAGCCTCACAGGGAATAGGGAGACCCAGTACTTC. Amino acids: CASSLTGNRETQYF.

The chain employs TRBV11-3 and TRBJ2-1; 8 bases align to TRBD2. V was pared by 1 base and J by 8 bases, with 7 bases of the junction left unmatched. The CDR3 extends over 15 amino acids. Per the germline V gene, CDR1 is SGHNT and CDR2 is YENEEA. Here the CDR3 reads CASSLVSGGPDEQFF. The DNA of the CDR3 is TGTGCCAGCAGCTTAGTGTCGGGGGGGCCCGATGAGCAGTTCTTC.

J is TRBJ2-7 and V is TRBV29-1, with 7 bases fitting TRBD1. Germline V gene sequence: CDR1 SQVTM, CDR2 ANQGSEA. The V and J ends lost 3 bases and 5 bases, in that order; junction bases with no gene match: 4. The CDR3 is 12 residues long. The CDR3 here is CSVENRGDEQYF. CDR3 DNA sequence: TGCAGCGTTGAGAACAGGGGTGACGAGCAGTACTTC.

This clone occurred a few times. The CDR3 loop is CASSASGRGPFGELFF. The CDR3 DNA follows: TGTGCCAGCAGCGCCAGCGGCAGGGGGCCTTTCGGGGAGCTGTTTTTT. The chain combines TRBV21-1 with TRBJ2-2; TRBD1 is taken as the D call from the table, unchecked against the DNA. TRBV21-1 constitutes a pseudogene. CDR3 size: 16 residues.

The J gene is TRBJ1-6, the V gene TRBV5-1, with D uncertain. Germline CDR1 reads SGHRS; CDR2 reads YFSETQ. The CDR3 length is 16 residues. Trimming took 0 bases from V and 3 from J, leaving 10 bases between them. CDR3 nucleotides: TGCGCCAGCAGCTTGGGGCAGGTAAACTATAATTCACCCCTCCACTTT. This sequence encodes CASSLGQVNYNSPLHF.

J is TRBJ2-1 and V is TRBV11-3, with TRBD2 identical over 16 bases. The V gene end was trimmed by 5 bases and the J gene end by 8 bases; junction bases not matched to a gene: 9. The CDR3 runs to 17 residues. In germline, CDR1 is SGHNT, CDR2 YENEEA. CDR3 nucleotides: TGTGCCAGCAGCGTCGGGACTAGCGGGGGGGCCTTGCATGAGCAGTTCTTC. This encodes CASSVGTSGGALHEQFF.

This clone has a handful of counts. V and J are TRBV4-3 and TRBJ1-1; no reliable D call. Between the trimmed V and J ends, which lost 11 bases and 1 base, there was a span of 11 bases. The CDR3 consists of 12 residues. The germline CDR1 and CDR2 sequences are LGHNA and YSLEER. CDR3 protein: CASSPGNTEAFF. CDR3 nucleotides: TGCGCCTCCTCCCCGGGGAACACTGAAGCTTTCTTT.

This clone was seen a few times. V and J are TRBV19 and TRBJ1-3; maybe TRBD1 (5 bases). Germline CDR1 is LNHDA and CDR2 is SQIVND (reference sequence). Trimming took off 7 bases at V and 2 bases at J, with 9 bases between the two ends. The CDR3 covers 13 residues. CDR3 sequence (DNA): TGTGCCAGTACGGAGACAGCTGGAAACACCATATATTTT. It yields the protein CASTETAGNTIYF.

The chain couples TRBV28 to TRBJ2-7, with D possibly matching TRBD2 (5 bases). Looked up from germline, CDR1 is MDHEN and CDR2 is SYDVKM. V was trimmed by 8 bases and J by 5 bases, leaving 16 bases between them. The CDR3 consists of 13 residues. CDR3 sequence: CASGTSGVHEQYF. The CDR3 DNA is TGTGCCAGCGGCACCTCCGGGGTCCACGAGCAGTACTTC.

This chain connects TRBV7-2 to TRBJ2-7; D gene ambiguous. This CDR3 has 11 amino acids. Germline V gives CDR1 SGHTA, CDR2 FQGNSA. Trimming took off 6 bases at V and 9 bases at J, with 12 bases between the two ends. CDR3 in amino acids: CASRFAGLQYF. CDR3 bases: TGTGCCAGCAGATTTGCCGGGTTGCAGTACTTC.

This clone showed up just once. The gene calls are TRBV29-1 and TRBJ2-5; tentative D call: TRBD2 (5 bases). The CDR3 covers 12 residues. Trimming removed 4 bases from V and 5 bases from J, with 11 bases in between. Looked up from germline, CDR1 is SQVTM and CDR2 is ANQGSEA. The CDR3 spells CSVVPLGETQYF. The CDR3 region has the DNA TGCAGCGTTGTGCCACTAGGGGAGACCCAGTACTTC.

The chain combines TRBV4-2 with TRBJ2-5, with D perhaps matching TRBD2 (5 bases). The V end was cut by 6 bases, the J end by 5 bases, with 7 bases between. This CDR3 is built from 11 residues. Germline V gene sequence: CDR1 LGHNA, CDR2 YNFKEQ. CDR3 amino acids: CASRIAETQYF. Written as DNA, the CDR3 is TGTGCCAGCAGAATAGCGGAGACCCAGTACTTC.

The chain employs TRBV7-9 and TRBJ1-6, with a weak D call TRBD1 (5 bases). Trimming cost V 8 bases and J 11 bases, with 13 bases left between them. The CDR3 length is 12 residues. Germline-derived CDR1 and CDR2 are SEHNR and FQNEAQ (reference sequence). The CDR3 nucleotides are TGTGCCAGCGAGTCGGACATACCACCCCTCCACTTT. It translates to CASESDIPPLHF.

The V gene is TRBV27, the J gene TRBJ1-5, with 8 positions matching TRBD1. Trimming cost V 4 bases and J 6 bases; bases outside gene matches: 11. The CDR3 is 16 residues long. Germline CDR1 and CDR2: MNHEY and SMNVEV (reference sequence). This CDR3 is CASSSLRAGGGQPQHF. The CDR3 coding sequence is TGTGCCAGCAGTTCGCTACGTGCAGGGGGCGGTCAGCCCCAGCATTTT.

The CDR3 bases are TGTGCCAGCAGCCGTGGGGGAGGGTACTCACCCCTCCACTTT. It translates to CASSRGGGYSPLHF. V gene TRBV7-8 combines with J gene TRBJ1-6, with a weak D call TRBD1 (5 bases). Germline V gives CDR1 SGHVS, CDR2 FQNEAQ. CDR3 length: 14 amino acids. Trimming took off 5 bases at V and 10 bases at J, with 15 bases between the two ends.

The J gene is TRBJ1-5, the V gene TRBV9, with a possible D match to TRBD1 (6 bases). Germline CDR1 reads SGDLS; CDR2 reads YYNGEE. This CDR3 is 15 amino acids long. The V gene lost 0 bases and the J gene lost 3 bases, with 10 bases spanning the gap. The CDR3 nucleotides read TGTGCCAGCAGCGTAGATGACAGGATCAATCAGCCCCAGCATTTT. Translating gives CASSVDDRINQPQHF.

J is TRBJ2-3 and V is TRBV9; TRBD2 might be the D (5 bases). The germline gives CDR1 SGDLS, CDR2 YYNGEE. The CDR3 sequence is 15 residues long. V was trimmed by 0 bases and J by 3 bases, leaving 11 bases between them. CDR3 loop: CASSVAGGLTDTQYF. CDR3 coding DNA: TGTGCCAGCAGCGTAGCCGGAGGATTGACAGATACGCAGTATTTT.

Here the CDR3 reads CAWRDRATDTQYF. The CDR3 DNA sequence: TGTGCCTGGAGGGACAGGGCCACAGATACGCAGTATTTT. The rearrangement uses TRBV30 and TRBJ2-3; 8 bases fit TRBD1. V shed 3 bases, J shed 2 bases, and the junction held 1 base outside the gene matches. The CDR3 loop spans 13 amino acids. Germline loops: CDR1 GTSNPN, CDR2 SVGIG (reference sequence).

This clone occurred a few times. This chain uses TRBV5-1 with TRBJ1-4; D gene uncertain. Per germline, CDR1 SGHRS and CDR2 YFSETQ. This CDR3 is built from 14 residues. The ends were cut back, 6 bases at V and 3 bases at J, with 12 bases in the middle. The CDR3 DNA reads as TGCGCCAGCACATCCGGCAGGTCTAATGAAAAACTGTTTTTT. Its translation is CASTSGRSNEKLFF.

The V call is TRBV28, the J call TRBJ2-7; D is possibly TRBD1 (6 bases). V was clipped by 1 base and J by 2 bases, with 12 bases between them. The CDR3 has 15 residues. Germline V CDR1 and CDR2: MDHEN, SYDVKM. The CDR3 protein is CASSLLSGATYEQYF. The CDR3 bases are TGTGCCAGCAGTTTATTGTCAGGGGCTACCTACGAGCAGTACTTC. The complete variable domain, with remaining parts taken from reference TRBV28 and TRBJ2-7, reads DVKVTQSSRYLVKRTGEKVFLECVQDMDHENMFWYRQDPGLGLRLIYFSYDVKMKEKGDIPEGYSVSREKKERFSLILESASTNQTSMYLCASSLLSGATYEQYFGPGTRLTVT.

As regards this clone: One junction end disagrees with the germline gene, perhaps due to a read error. V usage is TRBV7-9 and J usage is TRBJ2-2; the match to TRBD1 covers 7 bases. From germline, CDR1 is SEHNR and CDR2 FQNEAQ (reference sequence). The CDR3 runs to 14 residues. CDR3 residues: CSSSFQGVPGELFF. In DNA, the CDR3 is TGTTCCAGCAGCTTTCAGGGGGTTCCCGGGGAGCTGTTTTTT.